Listed below are T cell receptor beta chains from one sample, sequenced in a study of T cells in Graves' hyperthyroidism and ophthalmopathy. TCRdb called the multiplex PCR reads again in MiXCR, with one record for every CDR3 protein. The sample has about 560,000 distinct CDR3 sequences, around 42% seen once. The sequenced material came from peripheral blood or thyroid tissue (not recorded which). The source of these receptors is a woman aged 18-29 years with Graves' hyperthyroidism. The CDR3 runs from the conserved cysteine through the conserved F or W. Fields, in order: D gene, CDR3 length, V gene, clone size, J gene, CDR3 protein, CDR3 DNA. The D gene is left open where the match is weak. Clone size is stated in some rows and not others, as once, few, many or a class when expanded.

-,14,TRBV7-2,many,TRBJ2-5,CASRGTYPQETQYF,TGTGCCAGCAGAGGGACCTACCCCCAAGAGACCCAGTACTTC
-,17,TRBV7-8,once,TRBJ1-4,CASSYPPGAATNEKLFF,TGTGCCAGCAGCTACCCTCCGGGGGCAGCAACTAATGAAAAACTGTTTTTT
-,14,TRBV29-1,-,TRBJ2-5,CSVDSQPFGETQYF,TGCAGCGTTGACTCGCAGCCTTTTGGGGAGACCCAGTACTTC
-,14,TRBV25-1,-,TRBJ1-6,CASSYDRTSSPLHF,TGTGCCAGCAGTTACGACAGAACTTCCTCACCCCTCCACTTT
TRBD1,14,TRBV29-1,-,TRBJ1-4,CSASPGQGDEKLFF,TGCAGCGCTTCACCGGGACAGGGCGATGAAAAACTGTTTTTT
-,13,TRBV5-1,few,TRBJ1-4,CASSGLRDEKLFF,TGCGCCAGCAGCGGGCTACGTGATGAAAAACTGTTTTTT
-,14,TRBV20-1,many,TRBJ1-6,CSAREHDGNSPLHF,TGCAGTGCTAGAGAACACGACGGCAATTCACCCCTCCACTTT
-,15,TRBV7-2,many,TRBJ2-6,CASSFGGAGANVLTF,TGTGCCAGCAGCTTCGGTGGGGCTGGGGCCAACGTCCTGACTTTC
TRBD1,18,TRBV24-1,-,TRBJ1-6,CATSEPTGVGQGNSPLHF,TGTGCCACCAGTGAGCCGACAGGAGTCGGACAGGGTAATTCACCCCTCCACTTT
TRBD1,14,TRBV2,-,TRBJ1-6,CASRLYRGDSPLHF,TGTGCCAGCAGACTCTACAGGGGGGACTCACCCCTCCACTTT
-,14,TRBV7-6,-,TRBJ1-4,CASSPGAENEKLFF,TGTGCCAGCAGCCCTGGGGCGGAAAATGAAAAACTGTTTTTT
TRBD2,13,TRBV2,many,TRBJ2-7,CASTTGLAYEQYF,TGTGCCAGCACAACAGGACTAGCCTACGAGCAGTACTTC
-,14,TRBV12-3/TRBV12-4,-,TRBJ1-5,CASSLGVMHQPQHF,TGTGCCAGCAGTTTAGGGGTCATGCATCAGCCCCAGCATTTT
-,13,TRBV2,many,TRBJ1-1,CASRPEQGTEAFF,TGTGCCAGCAGGCCCGAACAAGGCACTGAAGCTTTCTTT
-,12,TRBV7-9,few,TRBJ1-1,CASSLGGTQAFF,TGTGCCAGCAGCTTAGGGGGGACCCAAGCTTTCTTT
-,11,TRBV29-1,-,TRBJ1-2,CSVYREGGYTF,TGCAGCGTCTACAGGGAAGGCGGCTACACCTTC
-,14,TRBV9,-,TRBJ1-4,CASSLREANEKLFF,TGTGCCAGCAGTTTACGCGAAGCTAATGAAAAACTGTTTTTT
TRBD2,20,TRBV7-2,-,TRBJ2-7,CASSIPPGGETSGLPYEQYF,TGTGCCAGCAGCATTCCCCCCGGGGGGGAGACTAGCGGGTTACCCTACGAGCAGTACTTC
TRBD1,13,TRBV29-1,many,TRBJ2-5,CSADRGTGETQYF,TGCAGCGCCGACAGGGGCACGGGAGAGACCCAGTACTTC
-,14,TRBV11-2,few,TRBJ1-1,CASSYDSPNTEAFF,TGTGCCAGCAGCTACGACAGCCCGAACACTGAAGCTTTCTTT
-,14,TRBV2,many,TRBJ1-1,CASSESGHSTEAFF,TGTGCCAGCAGTGAATCAGGACATTCTACTGAAGCTTTCTTT
-,11,TRBV29-1,many,TRBJ1-2,CSGTTAHGYTF,TGCAGCGGCACGACGGCACATGGCTACACCTTC
-,15,TRBV7-6,many,TRBJ1-2,CASSSSRAANYGYTF,TGTGCCAGCAGCTCAAGCAGGGCGGCTAACTATGGCTACACCTTC
TRBD1,15,TRBV7-2,few,TRBJ1-2,CASSVARGMSYGYTF,TGTGCCAGCAGCGTAGCCAGGGGGATGAGCTATGGCTACACCTTC
-,13,TRBV15,-,TRBJ1-2,CATSSLGNYGYTF,TGTGCCACCAGCAGCTTGGGAAACTATGGCTACACCTTC
TRBD2,16,TRBV9,once,TRBJ2-2,CASSLFSGRRTGELFF,TGTGCCAGCAGCCTCTTTAGCGGGAGAAGGACCGGGGAGCTGTTTTTT
TRBD2,16,TRBV7-9,-,TRBJ2-7,CASSLGHAGLYYEQYF,TGTGCCAGCAGCTTAGGCCACGCGGGACTATACTACGAGCAGTACTTC
-,14,TRBV19,-,TRBJ2-5,CASSGIGGQETQYF,TGTGCCAGTAGCGGGATAGGTGGACAAGAGACCCAGTACTTC
TRBD1,11,TRBV29-1,-,TRBJ2-5,CSLGGEETQYF,TGCAGCTTAGGGGGCGAAGAGACCCAGTACTTC
TRBD1,15,TRBV11-2,-,TRBJ2-7,CASSSRQGGAYEQYF,TGTGCCAGCAGCTCCAGACAGGGGGGGGCTTACGAGCAGTACTTC